Listed here are 9 T cell receptor beta chains from one sample, sequenced in a study of T-cell reconstitution after alpha-beta-depleted transplantation in children. Unique molecular identifiers were incorporated into the prepared TCRbeta library. One entry per CDR3 protein, called by TCRdb with MiXCR from the PCR reads. The repertoire has 90,000 to 100,000 distinct CDR3 sequences, around a quarter of them found once; the top ten carry about a fifth. Sequencing used PBMCs, obtained before TCRalphabeta/CD19-depleted stem cell transplant. The receptors were gathered from a boy aged 2 to 10 with acute lymphoblastic leukemia, due to receive a stem cell transplant.

This clonotype was counted at least ten times. CDR3 amino acids: CASSLAGDLVEQYF. As DNA, the CDR3 is TGCGCCAGCAGCTTGGCCGGCGACTTAGTCGAGCAGTACTTC. The chain joins TRBV5-1 to TRBJ2-7; D is undetermined. The germline V and J ends were trimmed by 0 bases and 6 bases, with 13 bases remaining between them. There are 14 residues in the CDR3. Germline lookup yields CDR1 SGHRS and CDR2 YFSETQ.

J is TRBJ2-1 and V is TRBV4-2, with 7 bases that match TRBD2. The J segment lost 8 bases and the V segment lost 0 bases, leaving 13 bases of the junction unmatched. Per germline, CDR1 LGHNA and CDR2 YNFKEQ. CDR3 length: 17 residues. CDR3 DNA sequence: TGTGCCAGCAGCCAAGAGCCTAATTGGGCTAGCGGACATGAGCAGTTCTTC. Translation gives CASSQEPNWASGHEQFF.

The table lists this clonotype with a few counts. The chain recombines TRBV7-2 with TRBJ2-4; 9 positions agree with TRBD2. From germline, CDR1 is SGHTA and CDR2 FQGNSA. V gave up 5 bases and J gave up 7 bases; unmatched junction bases: 6. This CDR3 region has 14 residues. The CDR3 DNA follows: TGTGCCAGCAGCCCCGGACTAGCGTCGAACATTCAGTACTTC. Translating gives CASSPGLASNIQYF. The variable domain in full, completed from reference TRBV7-2 and TRBJ2-4, reads GAGVSQSPSNKVTEKGKDVELRCDPISGHTALYWYRQSLGQGLEFLIYFQGNSAPDKSGLPSDRFSAERTGGSVSTLTIQRTQQEDSAVYLCASSPGLASNIQYFGAGTRLSVL.

The rearrangement joins TRBV20-1 to TRBJ2-5; TRBD2 matches at 7 bases. Germline V gene data show CDR1 as DFQATT and CDR2 as SNEGSKA (reference sequence). V lost 3 bases, J lost 7 bases, and 20 bases stayed unmatched. The CDR3 loop spans 17 amino acids. The CDR3 reads CSARPLAEGRLSWTQYF. The CDR3 DNA reads TGCAGTGCTAGGCCCCTAGCGGAGGGCCGATTGAGTTGGACCCAGTACTTC.

On this clonotype itself: The CDR3 does not close with the conserved phenylalanine or tryptophan, likely indicating a read error. The DNA is omitted, as the CDR3 cannot be located on it reliably, and the CDR3 follows TCRdb's listing. The CDR3 is CASSLPQV. The chain joins TRBV11-3 to TRBJ1-1. The CDR3 spans 8 amino acids, including both terminal residues. Germline CDR1 and CDR2: SGHNT and YENEEA.

The chain couples TRBV10-3 to TRBJ1-1; possibly TRBD1 for D (6 bases). Deletions cut 0 bases from V and 5 bases from J, with 22 bases between. Looked up from germline, CDR1 is ENHRY and CDR2 is SYGVKD. The CDR3 has 18 residues. The CDR3 bases are TGTGCCATCAGTGAGTCGATGGGGGGGCCCAACAGAATGACTGAAGCTTTCTTT. Residues: CAISESMGGPNRMTEAFF.

A few counts support this clonotype. The chain combines TRBV5-6 with TRBJ2-1, with D perhaps matching TRBD2 (6 bases). V was cut by 3 bases and J by 6 bases, with 13 bases left in between. Germline V gene lookup returns CDR1 SGHDT and CDR2 YYEEEE. The CDR3 runs 14 residues. This CDR3 reads CASSWGGGANEQFF. In nucleotides, the CDR3 is TGTGCCAGCAGCTGGGGCGGAGGGGCCAATGAGCAGTTCTTC.

In regard to this clonotype: A much bigger clone sits one base away, suggesting this may be a read error. The rearrangement joins TRBV20-1 to TRBJ2-5; weak D call: TRBD2 (5 bases). The CDR3 contains 13 residues. CDR1 and CDR2 from the germline V gene are DFQATT and SNEGSKA (reference sequence). CDR3 sequence reads: CSAPGPSGETRYF. The CDR3 nucleotides are TGCAGTGCCCCGGGTCCGAGTGGGGAGACCCGGTACTTC.

The sample holds a few counts of this clonotype. The rearrangement uses TRBV12-3 or TRBV12-4 and TRBJ1-2, with D maybe TRBD1 (5 bases). V was trimmed by 6 bases and J by 4 bases, leaving 18 bases between them. The CDR3 is 15 amino acids. The CDR3 DNA reads as TGTGCCAGCAGGAGGGGACCGCGGATGGTCTATGGCTACACCTTC. Translating it yields CASRRGPRMVYGYTF.